The 12 T cell receptor beta chains in this list originate from one sample, sequenced in a study of Ad26.COV2.S vaccination and SARS-CoV-2 variants. The protocol was immunoSEQ multiplex PCR, while the TCRdb copy is restricted to in-frame clones and leaves out a portion. This table has over 400,000 clones, roughly 90% appearing once. Sample treatment: some 20 received Ad26.COV2.S at low or high dose, single or two shots; several received placebo; per-sample allocation not given. Repertoires come from day 63 after the first vaccine or placebo injection. The sample consisted of peripheral blood, taken in a trial of Ad26.COV2.S vaccine versus placebo. All receptors derive from a person aged 18-60 years who received the Ad26.COV2.S COVID-19 vaccine or a placebo.

In this sample, this clone turned up many times. The chain couples TRBV12-3 or TRBV12-4 to TRBJ1-1; weak D call: TRBD1 (5 bases). The CDR3 is 13 residues long. Trimming shortened V by 6 bases and J by 6 bases, and 14 bases separated the two germline ends. The CDR3: CASRVGPRAEAFF. Written as DNA, the CDR3 is TGTGCCAGCAGGGTGGGGCCGAGAGCTGAAGCTTTCTTT.

V and J are TRBV4-3 and TRBJ1-6; D is undetermined. The V and J ends lost 2 bases and 7 bases respectively, with 6 bases between them. CDR3 length equals 13 residues. Per the germline V gene, CDR1 is LGHNA and CDR2 is YSLEER. CDR3 loop: CASSQMKNSPLHF. The CDR3, as DNA: TGCGCCAGCAGCCAAATGAAGAATTCACCCCTCCACTTT.

This sequence joins TRBV5-1 and TRBJ2-1; TRBD2 might be the D (5 bases). This CDR3 has 14 residues. Germline assignment: CDR1 SGHRS and CDR2 YFSETQ. Deletions cut 2 bases from V and 8 bases from J, with 14 bases between. Here the CDR3 DNA reads TGCGCCAGCAGCTTCGGGAATAGTAGAGATGAGCAGTTCTTC. It encodes CASSFGNSRDEQFF.

The chain uses TRBV25-1 and TRBJ2-2; D not certain. This CDR3 contains 13 residues. CDR1 and CDR2 (germline): MGHDK, SYGVNS. Trimming took 7 bases from V and 0 from J, leaving 6 bases between them. CDR3 sequence: CASKEPNTGELFF. The CDR3 nucleotides are TGTGCCAGCAAAGAGCCGAACACCGGGGAGCTGTTTTTT.

The J gene is TRBJ1-6, the V gene TRBV7-6; weak D call: TRBD1 (5 bases). Deletions cut 4 bases from V and 9 bases from J, with 19 bases between. This CDR3 comprises 16 residues. The V gene's germline CDR1 is SGHVS and CDR2 FNYEAQ. The DNA for the CDR3 is TGTGCCAGCAGCTCCACACCCCTAGGGGTCATTTCACCCCTCCACTTT. Encoded protein: CASSSTPLGVISPLHF.

Notes on this clone: The same CDR3 also results from other DNA sequences found in this sample. The chain links TRBV7-9 to TRBJ1-4; the match to TRBD1 covers 7 bases. Per germline, CDR1 SEHNR and CDR2 FQNEAQ (reference sequence). The length of the CDR3 is 14 residues. The ends lost 5 bases at V and 7 bases at J; junction bases unmatched: 7. CDR3 protein: CASSLRQGGEKLFF. The CDR3 DNA follows: TGTGCCAGCAGCCTTCGACAGGGAGGTGAAAAACTGTTTTTT.

CDR3 sequence: CASSRTSGEDTGNTIYF. The CDR3 DNA is TGTGCCAGCAGCCGAACATCAGGGGAAGACACTGGAAACACCATATATTTT. This chain joins TRBV14 and TRBJ1-3; weak D call: TRBD1 (6 bases). Looked up from germline, CDR1 is SGHDN and CDR2 is FVKESK. The CDR3 is made up of 17 amino acids. V lost 4 bases, J lost 2 bases, and 18 bases lay in between. The whole variable domain, remainder taken from reference TRBV14 and TRBJ1-3, is EAGVTQFPSHSVIEKGQTVTLRCDPISGHDNLYWYRRVMGKEIKFLLHFVKESKQDESGMPNNRFLAERTGGTYSTLKVQPAELEDSGVYFCASSRTSGEDTGNTIYFGEGSWLTVV.

This chain uses TRBV19 with TRBJ2-7; D is undetermined. Looked up from germline, CDR1 is LNHDA and CDR2 is SQIVND (reference sequence). V gave up 3 bases and J gave up 2 bases, with 17 bases separating them. The CDR3 consists of 16 residues. CDR3 DNA sequence: TGTGCCAGTAGTATGAATCACTTAACCGGTGCCTACGAGCAGTACTTC. Protein sequence: CASSMNHLTGAYEQYF.

The chain uses TRBV9 and TRBJ2-7; D could derive from TRBD1 or TRBD2 (5 bases each). The CDR3 has 16 residues. The V gene lost 0 bases and the J gene lost 3 bases, with 16 bases spanning the gap. Per the germline V gene, CDR1 is SGDLS and CDR2 is YYNGEE. The CDR3: CASSVDGDGVIYEQYF. The DNA of the CDR3 is TGTGCCAGCAGCGTAGATGGGGACGGTGTAATCTACGAGCAGTACTTC.

V gene TRBV19 combines with J gene TRBJ1-3; no definite D call. The CDR3 is 15 residues long. Trimming took off 3 bases at V and 0 bases at J, with 9 bases between the two ends. Germline values: CDR1 LNHDA, CDR2 SQIVND (reference sequence). CDR3 bases: TGTGCCAGTAGTATCCACATGGGCTCTGGAAACACCATATATTTT. Its protein is CASSIHMGSGNTIYF.

The V gene is TRBV5-6, the J gene TRBJ2-1; D may correspond to TRBD1 or TRBD2 (5 bases each). V was cut by 4 bases and J by 9 bases, with 20 bases left in between. CDR1 is SGHDT, CDR2 YYEEEE, per germline. This CDR3 region has 15 residues. CDR3 sequence reads: CASSLSGTGRGEQFF. CDR3 bases: TGTGCCAGCAGCCTATCCGGGACCGGTAGAGGTGAGCAGTTCTTC.

The rearrangement uses TRBV18 and TRBJ2-3; D unclear. V was pared by 2 bases and J by 0 bases, with 12 bases between. This CDR3 contains 16 residues. The germline V gene encodes CDR1 KGHSH and CDR2 LQKENI. The CDR3 loop is CASSPGKAPSTDTQYF. The CDR3 coding sequence is TGTGCCAGCTCACCAGGAAAGGCCCCTAGCACAGATACGCAGTATTTT.